The rows below give T cell receptor beta chains drawn from one sample of a study of T cell responses to AZD1222 COVID-19 vaccine. Clones were read by immunoSEQ multiplex PCR, and TCRdb kept only the in-frame ones, dropping some. The data contain around 99,000 clones, about 92% of them seen just once; the ten biggest clones take up roughly 12%. The sequences come from peripheral blood, collected on day 0 of AZD1222 vaccination. The receptors were sampled from an adult in good health. Both conserved end residues are trimmed from each CDR3. A row's size may be missing; if present it is once, few, many or a size class.

v_call: TRBV6-5; j_call: TRBJ1-1; clone_size: once; cdr3_aa: ASSYRASNTEAF
v_call: TRBV5-1; j_call: TRBJ1-2; clone_size: .; cdr3_aa: ASSLGTRTYGYT
v_call: TRBV30; j_call: TRBJ1-4; clone_size: .; cdr3_aa: AWSHRTGRNEKLF
v_call: TRBV3-1/TRBV3-2; j_call: TRBJ1-2; clone_size: .; cdr3_aa: ASSQDGGAYGYT
v_call: TRBV4-2; j_call: TRBJ2-7; clone_size: .; cdr3_aa: ASSQVITGVGEQY
v_call: TRBV5-1; j_call: TRBJ1-2; clone_size: .; cdr3_aa: ASSRDGANYGYT
v_call: TRBV10-3; j_call: TRBJ1-6; clone_size: .; cdr3_aa: ATKPDRDNSPLH
v_call: TRBV10-3; j_call: TRBJ2-7; clone_size: few; cdr3_aa: AISDFTSGSYEQY
v_call: TRBV19; j_call: TRBJ1-1; clone_size: .; cdr3_aa: ASSIQRQGSRTEAF
v_call: TRBV19; j_call: TRBJ2-7; clone_size: .; cdr3_aa: ASESDIYEQY
v_call: TRBV2; j_call: TRBJ1-4; clone_size: .; cdr3_aa: ASRGQGRNEKLF
v_call: TRBV19; j_call: TRBJ2-1; clone_size: .; cdr3_aa: ASALGLSSYNEQF
v_call: TRBV3-1/TRBV3-2; j_call: TRBJ2-1; clone_size: .; cdr3_aa: ASSQAQYNEQF
v_call: TRBV4-1; j_call: TRBJ2-3; clone_size: .; cdr3_aa: ASSQELATTDTQY
v_call: TRBV6-1; j_call: TRBJ1-5; clone_size: .; cdr3_aa: ASSELGGGNQPQH
v_call: TRBV6-5; j_call: TRBJ1-1; clone_size: .; cdr3_aa: ASSYSSRLNTEAF
v_call: TRBV14; j_call: TRBJ1-2; clone_size: .; cdr3_aa: ASSFIPGQGAQGYT
v_call: TRBV14; j_call: TRBJ1-2; clone_size: .; cdr3_aa: ASSLTRTGGYT
v_call: TRBV3-1/TRBV3-2; j_call: TRBJ2-2; clone_size: .; cdr3_aa: ASSQGASGNTGELF
v_call: TRBV7-9; j_call: TRBJ1-5; clone_size: .; cdr3_aa: ASSLTGTGATDQPQH
v_call: TRBV24-1; j_call: TRBJ2-3; clone_size: .; cdr3_aa: ATSDQLAGPYTQY
v_call: TRBV15; j_call: TRBJ1-4; clone_size: .; cdr3_aa: ATSTTLEARKLF
v_call: TRBV7-2; j_call: TRBJ1-5; clone_size: .; cdr3_aa: ASSVTGREPQH
v_call: TRBV5-1; j_call: TRBJ2-7; clone_size: .; cdr3_aa: ASSLEGTFSSYEQY
v_call: TRBV4-1; j_call: TRBJ1-2; clone_size: .; cdr3_aa: ASSQGTGNYGYT
v_call: TRBV3-1/TRBV3-2; j_call: TRBJ1-4; clone_size: .; cdr3_aa: ASSQEGADLRGKLF
v_call: TRBV2; j_call: TRBJ2-1; clone_size: .; cdr3_aa: ATEGTSGVWGEQF
v_call: TRBV11-2; j_call: TRBJ2-7; clone_size: once; cdr3_aa: ASRVGRVGPAQVSYEQY
v_call: TRBV15; j_call: TRBJ2-2; clone_size: once; cdr3_aa: ATSGEAGGHGELF
v_call: TRBV10-3; j_call: TRBJ1-3; clone_size: .; cdr3_aa: AISEGGGASGNTIY
v_call: TRBV29-1; j_call: TRBJ1-1; clone_size: .; cdr3_aa: SVEEGYGNTEAF
v_call: TRBV6-6; j_call: TRBJ2-2; clone_size: once; cdr3_aa: ASSAREAGELF
v_call: TRBV5-1; j_call: TRBJ2-5; clone_size: once; cdr3_aa: ASSNSGTPGTQY
v_call: TRBV10-3; j_call: TRBJ1-2; clone_size: .; cdr3_aa: AISEGTVPSNYGYT
v_call: TRBV5-3; j_call: TRBJ1-1; clone_size: .; cdr3_aa: ARSPGIRNTEAF
v_call: TRBV14; j_call: TRBJ2-2; clone_size: .; cdr3_aa: ASSQDIVGQGNTGELF
v_call: TRBV6-2/TRBV6-3; j_call: TRBJ2-7; clone_size: few; cdr3_aa: ASSYAGEGSYEQY
v_call: TRBV19; j_call: TRBJ1-2; clone_size: .; cdr3_aa: ASSIGQKNGYT
v_call: TRBV10-2; j_call: TRBJ1-2; clone_size: .; cdr3_aa: ASSTVTEDYGYT
v_call: TRBV9; j_call: TRBJ1-5; clone_size: .; cdr3_aa: ASSATQGRDQPQH
v_call: TRBV5-4; j_call: TRBJ1-2; clone_size: .; cdr3_aa: ASSLQGAPGYT
v_call: TRBV5-1; j_call: TRBJ2-7; clone_size: .; cdr3_aa: ASSLVGGSSYEQY
v_call: TRBV7-8; j_call: TRBJ2-2; clone_size: few; cdr3_aa: ASSSTGGTGELF
v_call: TRBV23-1; j_call: TRBJ1-5; clone_size: .; cdr3_aa: ASSPDSFPYSNQPQH
v_call: TRBV29-1; j_call: TRBJ1-6; clone_size: once; cdr3_aa: SAASGPAGSPLH
v_call: TRBV30; j_call: TRBJ1-2; clone_size: .; cdr3_aa: AWSGTGSATDGYT
v_call: TRBV19; j_call: TRBJ2-1; clone_size: few; cdr3_aa: ASSMVAGARGNEQF
v_call: TRBV7-8; j_call: TRBJ1-5; clone_size: .; cdr3_aa: ASTPSRHFSNQPQH
v_call: TRBV9; j_call: TRBJ2-2; clone_size: .; cdr3_aa: ASSVGGLAFDGELF
v_call: TRBV27; j_call: TRBJ1-6; clone_size: .; cdr3_aa: ASSPTGFSPLH
v_call: TRBV6-5; j_call: TRBJ1-3; clone_size: .; cdr3_aa: ASRLTGALGNTIY
v_call: TRBV6-5; j_call: TRBJ1-6; clone_size: .; cdr3_aa: ASRLWTGRSPLH
v_call: TRBV10-3; j_call: TRBJ2-7; clone_size: few; cdr3_aa: AISESEETGVYEQY